The 26 T cell receptor beta chains below come from one sample, sequenced in a study of blood T cell repertoires in COVID-19 (dated by TCRdb to the early 2020s). The library was produced with the immunoSEQ multiplex PCR assay. Held by TCRdb, this immuneACCESS table contains in-frame sequences only and omits some clones. Under half of the omission traces to an unresolved V gene where checked; the cause of the rest is unknown. A total of 200,000 to 250,000 clones appear in this sample, around 80% of them only once. Clones ranked in the top ten supply approximately 3.5% of the sample. Sequencing was performed on peripheral blood. These receptors were obtained from a young woman with acute or convalescent COVID-19.

The chain couples TRBV4-2 to TRBJ2-1; 8 positions match TRBD1. Losses at the gene ends were 0 bases for V and 9 bases for J; bases not matched to a gene: 7. Germline V gives CDR1 LGHNA, CDR2 YNFKEQ. The CDR3 spans 15 residues. This CDR3 reads CASSQDDRGMGEQFF. The CDR3 region has the DNA TGTGCCAGCAGCCAAGATGACAGGGGCATGGGTGAGCAGTTCTTC.

The rearrangement joins TRBV30 to TRBJ2-1; D gene unclear. V lost 0 bases, J lost 10 bases, and 10 bases lay in between. Germline V gives CDR1 GTSNPN, CDR2 SVGIG (reference sequence). The CDR3 is made up of 12 amino acids. The CDR3 sequence is CAWSVRRVEQFF. The CDR3, as DNA: TGTGCCTGGAGTGTACGTCGCGTAGAGCAGTTCTTC.

The J gene is TRBJ1-3, the V gene TRBV30, with 9 bases identical to TRBD1. The CDR3 spans 13 residues. V was pared by 7 bases and J by 4 bases, with 5 bases of the junction left unmatched. From germline, CDR1 is GTSNPN and CDR2 SVGIG (reference sequence). The CDR3 reads CALNRGLGNTIYF. DNA for the CDR3: TGTGCCTTGAACAGGGGGCTAGGAAACACCATATATTTT.

The chain employs TRBV7-6 and TRBJ2-1; 7 nucleotides align to TRBD2. Germline V lookup: CDR1 SGHVS, CDR2 FNYEAQ. The junction had 5 bases not matched to a gene; V was cut back by 2 bases and J by 4 bases. The CDR3 consists of 15 residues. CDR3 protein: CASSLLAVLYNEQFF. DNA for the CDR3: TGTGCCAGCAGCTTACTAGCGGTCCTTTACAATGAGCAGTTCTTC.

The chain uses TRBV6-5 and TRBJ1-2, with TRBD1 matching over 7 bases. CDR3 length: 15 residues. Germline V gene data show CDR1 as MNHEY and CDR2 as SVGAGI. Trimming cost V 6 bases and J 3 bases; bases outside gene matches: 10. The CDR3 bases are TGTGCCAGCAGCAGCCGACAGGGCTTCGACTATGGCTACACCTTC. This translates into CASSSRQGFDYGYTF.

The CDR3 DNA reads as TGTGCCAGCAGCACACTACTTAGGACTAGCGGGAGTAACGGGGCCAATACGCAGTATTTT. It codes for CASSTLLRTSGSNGANTQYF. This chain uses TRBV7-6 with TRBJ2-3, with TRBD2 identical over 13 bases. Germline loops: CDR1 SGHVS, CDR2 FNYEAQ. The V gene end was trimmed by 5 bases and the J gene end by 7 bases; junction bases not matched to a gene: 21. The CDR3 runs 20 residues.

This chain uses TRBV11-2 with TRBJ2-1; TRBD2 matches 12 bases. The CDR3 is made up of 16 amino acids. Per the germline V gene, CDR1 is SGHAT and CDR2 is FQNNGV. V was pared by 2 bases and J by 8 bases, with 7 bases of the junction left unmatched. CDR3 nucleotides: TGTGCCAGCAGCTTAAGACTAGCGGGAGTTATTGATGAGCAGTTCTTC. Its translation: CASSLRLAGVIDEQFF.

The DNA for the CDR3 is TGTGCCAGCAGTCCCCTCGCGGGCAGCTCCTACAATGAGCAGTTCTTC. Translation: CASSPLAGSSYNEQFF. The V call is TRBV28, the J call TRBJ2-1, with a possible D match to TRBD2 (5 bases). The ends were cut back, 5 bases at V and 0 bases at J, with 14 bases in the middle. Germline values: CDR1 MDHEN, CDR2 SYDVKM. This CDR3 has 16 residues.

CDR3 bases: TGTGCCAGTACGTCGGTGCGGGCGGGTGAGCAGTTCTTC. Translated: CASTSVRAGEQFF. The chain recombines TRBV19 with TRBJ2-1; D is possibly TRBD2 (5 bases). Germline lookup yields CDR1 LNHDA and CDR2 SQIVND (reference sequence). Trimming removed 7 bases at V and 9 bases at J, with 16 bases between. The CDR3 is 13 amino acids.

V is TRBV27 and J is TRBJ2-5; 7 nucleotides match TRBD1. The CDR3 length is 12 residues. The V segment lost 6 bases and the J segment 2 bases; nucleotides outside the gene matches: 0. Germline lookup yields CDR1 MNHEY and CDR2 SMNVEV (reference sequence). The CDR3 coding sequence is TGTGCCAGCAGGGGACAGCAAGAGACCCAGTACTTC. It yields the protein CASRGQQETQYF.

This clone appeared a few times. CDR3 coding DNA: TGTGCCAGCAGGAGATTAAATTCACCCCTCCACTTT. Its protein product is CASRRLNSPLHF. The chain uses TRBV12-3 or TRBV12-4 and TRBJ1-6; D gene ambiguous. The CDR3 has 12 residues. Trimming shortened V by 6 bases and J by 7 bases, and 7 bases separated the two germline ends.

The V call is TRBV24-1, the J call TRBJ2-1; 11 positions agree with TRBD2. This CDR3 contains 16 residues. The J segment lost 3 bases and the V segment lost 4 bases, leaving 4 bases of the junction unmatched. Looked up from germline, CDR1 is KGHDR and CDR2 is SFDVKD. This CDR3 reads CATSDPTSGSYNEQFF. The CDR3 DNA follows: TGTGCCACCAGTGACCCAACTAGCGGGAGCTACAATGAGCAGTTCTTC.

The chain's CDR3 is CASSLVQGTSYEQYF. The CDR3 coding sequence is TGTGCCAGCAGCTTAGTACAGGGGACATCCTACGAGCAGTACTTC. The chain uses TRBV7-2 and TRBJ2-7, with TRBD1 identical over 7 bases. The CDR3 totals 15 residues. Germline V gives CDR1 SGHTA, CDR2 FQGNSA. V dropped 1 base and J dropped 1; count of bases not matched to a gene: 4.

This chain connects TRBV4-1 to TRBJ2-1; TRBD2 matches 8 bases. V was clipped by 0 bases and J by 7 bases; unmatched bases: 8. Germline V gives CDR1 MGHRA, CDR2 YSYEKL. The CDR3 has 16 residues. The chain's CDR3 is CASSQDGSGRGNEQFF. The CDR3 nucleotides read TGCGCCAGCAGCCAAGATGGCAGCGGGAGAGGGAATGAGCAGTTCTTC.

The chain joins TRBV5-4 to TRBJ1-2, with 10 bases that match TRBD1. Germline V CDR1 and CDR2: SGHNT, YYREEE (reference sequence). The CDR3 length is 16 residues. The trim removed 0 bases at V and 5 bases at J, leaving 7 bases unmatched. The CDR3 protein is CASSLARGQGYYGYTF. The CDR3, as DNA: TGTGCCAGCAGCTTGGCCAGGGGACAGGGGTATTATGGCTACACCTTC.

CDR3 in DNA: TGCGCCAGCTCATTGGTTGGGGCGGTTCAGCCCCAGCATTTT. Its protein is CASSLVGAVQPQHF. This chain links TRBV10-1 with TRBJ1-5, with D possibly matching TRBD1 (5 bases). Germline-derived CDR1 and CDR2 are WNHNN and SYGVQD (reference sequence). The germline V and J ends were trimmed by 8 bases and 6 bases, with 17 bases remaining between them. This CDR3 has 14 residues.

This chain uses TRBV24-1 with TRBJ2-7, with 9 bases that match TRBD2. The germline V gene encodes CDR1 KGHDR and CDR2 SFDVKD. This CDR3 is 16 amino acids long. V lost 4 bases and J lost 3; bases outside the gene matches: 9. The CDR3 coding sequence is TGTGCCACCAGTGAGGAGCGGGGGGTAGCGAGCTACGAGCAGTACTTC. It encodes CATSEERGVASYEQYF.

In its sample, this clone was seen a few times. The chain joins TRBV7-8 to TRBJ1-2; perhaps TRBD1 as D (6 bases). V was shortened by 1 base and J by 4 bases, with 13 bases between the two germline ends. The CDR3 contains 15 residues. Germline lookup yields CDR1 SGHVS and CDR2 FQNEAQ. DNA of the CDR3: TGTGCCAGCAGCTTAGTCGGGGGGGCAAGCTATGGCTACACCTTC. Translation: CASSLVGGASYGYTF.

The J gene is TRBJ2-1, the V gene TRBV5-8; 7 bases agree with TRBD2. CDR1 is SGHTS and CDR2 is YDEGEE in the germline V gene. The length of the CDR3 is 15 residues. V trimming: 2 bases; J trimming: 3 bases; junction bases outside the gene matches: 5. The chain's CDR3 is CASSFGRGSYNEQFF. CDR3 DNA sequence: TGTGCCAGCAGCTTTGGGCGGGGGAGCTACAATGAGCAGTTCTTC. Complete variable domain (other parts from reference TRBV5-8 and TRBJ2-1): EAGVTQSPTHLIKTRGQQATLRCSPISGHTSVYWYQQALGLGLQFLLWYDEGEERNRGNFPPRFSGRQFPNYSSELNVNALELEDSALYLCASSFGRGSYNEQFFGPGTRLTVL.

The V call is TRBV11-2, the J call TRBJ2-1; a possible D gene is TRBD2 (5 bases). V dropped 8 bases and J dropped 8 bases, with 16 bases sitting between them. CDR3 length: 13 amino acids. Looked up from germline, CDR1 is SGHAT and CDR2 is FQNNGV. The CDR3: CASGLMEVHEQFF. The CDR3 nucleotides read TGTGCCAGCGGCCTTATGGAGGTCCATGAGCAGTTCTTC.

The chain joins TRBV21-1 to TRBJ1-5; TRBD1 was called by the table and not checked on the DNA. TRBV21-1 is a recognized pseudogene. This CDR3 is built from 14 residues. CDR3 bases: TGTGCCAGCGCCTACAGGGCTGGCGGTCAGCCCCAGCATTTT. It is translated as CASAYRAGGQPQHF.

This clone was seen only a few times. V is TRBV7-3 and J is TRBJ1-2; D might be TRBD1 (5 bases). Germline loops: CDR1 SGHTA, CDR2 FQGTGA. The CDR3 is 18 residues long. V shed 3 bases and J shed 8 bases, with 28 bases lying between them. Written as DNA, the CDR3 is TGTGCCAGCAGCTTGTGGTCCCCATATGCAGACAGTTTCACGGGCTACACCTTC. It is translated as CASSLWSPYADSFTGYTF.

This clone was seen a handful of times. The chain joins TRBV5-1 to TRBJ1-2; weak D call: TRBD1 (6 bases). The CDR3 runs 14 residues. In germline, CDR1 is SGHRS, CDR2 YFSETQ. Trimming took 3 bases from V and 8 from J, leaving 17 bases between them. DNA for the CDR3: TGCGCCAGCAGCTCCGCTACAGGGAAGGAGGGCTACACCTTC. Translating gives CASSSATGKEGYTF.

The rearrangement uses TRBV15 and TRBJ2-1; D may be TRBD2 (5 bases). CDR3 length equals 17 residues. V lost 0 bases to trimming and J lost 9 bases, with 21 bases between them. CDR1 and CDR2 (germline): LNHNV, YYDKDF (reference sequence). CDR3 in DNA: TGTGCCACCAGCAGAGATCGGGGTAGCGTTAACTGGTTTGAGCAGTTCTTC. This gives the protein CATSRDRGSVNWFEQFF.

In this sample, this clone turned up once. The chain employs TRBV7-2 and TRBJ1-5, with a tentative D call TRBD1 (5 bases). Trimming pared 5 bases from V and 4 bases from J, leaving 15 bases between. The CDR3 has 15 residues. Germline-derived CDR1 and CDR2 are SGHTA and FQGNSA. The CDR3 loop reads CASSQRQGENQPQHF. In DNA, the CDR3 is TGTGCCAGCAGCCAAAGGCAGGGTGAAAATCAGCCCCAGCATTTT.

This chain uses TRBV23-1 with TRBJ2-1; 7 nucleotides align to TRBD1. TRBV23-1 is known as an ORF, though its function is uncertain. V dropped 2 bases and J dropped 7; count of bases not matched to a gene: 14. This CDR3 contains 17 residues. CDR3 nucleotide sequence: TGCGCCAGCAGTCAAAGGGGGCGTTTTCAGTACCCGAATGAGCAGTTCTTC. Protein sequence: CASSQRGRFQYPNEQFF.